Reported below is one TCR beta chain. Repertoires were generated with immunoSEQ multiplex PCR, while TCRdb's copy carries only in-frame clones and drops some. The data show around 100,000 clones, with 82% seen just once and 16% held by the top ten. This specimen belongs to a study of Ad26.COV2.S vaccination and SARS-CoV-2 variants. The CDR3 contains 14 residues. V dropped 1 base and J dropped 6 bases, with 7 bases sitting between them. Germline V gives CDR1 SGHDN, CDR2 FVKESK. The clonotype comes from a human donor who had recovered from COVID-19. Sequenced material: peripheral blood, taken after recovery from COVID-19. The V and J genes are TRBV14 and TRBJ1-6; the D gene is possibly TRBD1 (5 bases). The CDR3 sequence: CASSQGQTNSPLHF. CDR3 in DNA: TGTGCCAGCAGCCAAGGACAGACTAATTCACCCCTCCACTTT.